This entry concerns a single TCR beta chain. Its target is unknown. Amplification used 60 Vbeta primers and 13 Jbeta primers. Measured with immunoSEQ multiplex PCR; TCRdb has only the in-frame clones, and not every one. Of 180,000 or so clones in the sample, roughly 80% are singletons; the top ten hold about 0.77%. These data originate in a study of cytomegalovirus exposure and HLA in healthy donors. Notes on the study in general: A classifier reportedly called cytomegalovirus status with high sensitivity and specificity. In presence/absence analyses, roughly uniform sequencing depth across donors was assumed.

The receptor was derived from a young woman in good health and CMV-seronegative. Sequences were obtained from PBMCs.

The CDR3 is CASGAGPLYNEQFF. In DNA, the CDR3 is TGTGCCAGCGGTGCGGGACCCCTTTACAATGAGCAGTTCTTC. The chain is built from TRBV5-4 and TRBJ2-1; maybe TRBD2 (6 bases). CDR1 and CDR2 (germline): SGHNT, YYREEE (reference sequence). The CDR3 runs to 14 residues. The ends were cut back, 7 bases at V and 4 bases at J, with 15 bases in the middle. Looking up the rest from reference TRBV5-4 and TRBJ2-1 gives the full variable domain: ETGVTQSPTHLIKTRGQQVTLRCSSQSGHNTVSWYQQALGQGPQFIFQYYREEENGRGNFPPRFSGLQFPNYSSELNVNALELDDSALYLCASGAGPLYNEQFFGPGTRLTVL.